Listed below are T cell receptor beta chains from one sample, sequenced in a study of blood T cell repertoires in COVID-19. Profiled with immunoSEQ multiplex PCR; TCRdb holds only in-frame clones, not every one. The sample records about 310,000 clones, approximately 90% being singletons. Sequencing used PBMCs or T cells enriched from blood (not recorded which). Receptors originate from a woman in her 40s who had recovered from COVID-19. The CDR3 runs from the conserved cysteine through the conserved F or W. Each record gives: CDR3 DNA, CDR3 protein, J gene, V gene, D gene, clone size. D genes are given only for firm matches. For some rows the clone size is stated as once, few or many, or as a class when expanded; others skip it.

cdr3_nt: TGTGCCAGCAGTTTCGGAGGGCAGAGGAACACTGAAGCTTTCTTT
cdr3_aa: CASSFGGQRNTEAFF
j_call: TRBJ1-1
v_call: TRBV28
d_call: NA
clone_size: NA

cdr3_nt: TGTGCCAGCAGCCTGGGGCCAAACACAGATACGCAGTATTTT
cdr3_aa: CASSLGPNTDTQYF
j_call: TRBJ2-3
v_call: TRBV7-9
d_call: NA
clone_size: NA

cdr3_nt: TGCACCAGCGCTAGGCGGAAACTGTTTTTT
cdr3_aa: CTSARRKLFF
j_call: TRBJ1-4
v_call: TRBV1
d_call: NA
clone_size: once

cdr3_nt: TGTGCCAGCAGGCCGAGGGACAGGGGGTCTAATGAGCAGTTCTTC
cdr3_aa: CASRPRDRGSNEQFF
j_call: TRBJ2-1
v_call: TRBV11-3
d_call: TRBD1
clone_size: NA

cdr3_nt: TGCGCCAGCAGCCAAGTTGGCATTGGGCACACTGAAGCTTTCTTT
cdr3_aa: CASSQVGIGHTEAFF
j_call: TRBJ1-1
v_call: TRBV4-1
d_call: NA
clone_size: NA

cdr3_nt: TGTGCCAGTAGTATCGGGCAGGGGGCCTACGAGCAGTACTTC
cdr3_aa: CASSIGQGAYEQYF
j_call: TRBJ2-7
v_call: TRBV19
d_call: TRBD1
clone_size: NA

cdr3_nt: TGTGCCAGCAGCTTAGTGACAGGGGGCTTTAACTATGGCTACACCTTC
cdr3_aa: CASSLVTGGFNYGYTF
j_call: TRBJ1-2
v_call: TRBV7-2
d_call: TRBD1
clone_size: NA

cdr3_nt: TGTGCCAGCAGCCTTCGGGCCTCGGGAGGAAACTATGGCTACACCTTC
cdr3_aa: CASSLRASGGNYGYTF
j_call: TRBJ1-2
v_call: TRBV14
d_call: NA
clone_size: NA

cdr3_nt: TGCAGCGTTGAAGGGGGAACGGGGGACCCCTACGAGCAGTACTTC
cdr3_aa: CSVEGGTGDPYEQYF
j_call: TRBJ2-7
v_call: TRBV29-1
d_call: NA
clone_size: NA

cdr3_nt: TGTGCCAGCAGAGGGGGGACTAGCGGCTTAGTGGAGCAGTTCTTC
cdr3_aa: CASRGGTSGLVEQFF
j_call: TRBJ2-1
v_call: TRBV2
d_call: TRBD2
clone_size: NA

cdr3_nt: TGTGCCACGACGGACACCGACTCCTACATTCAGTACTTC
cdr3_aa: CATTDTDSYIQYF
j_call: TRBJ2-4
v_call: TRBV19
d_call: NA
clone_size: NA

cdr3_nt: TGTGCCAGCTCACAGATTAGCGGGGGGGCCGGCACAGATACGCAGTATTTT
cdr3_aa: CASSQISGGAGTDTQYF
j_call: TRBJ2-3
v_call: TRBV18
d_call: TRBD2
clone_size: NA

cdr3_nt: TGTGCCAGCAGCGCAGGGGGCTCGGCTTACAATGAGCAGTTCTTC
cdr3_aa: CASSAGGSAYNEQFF
j_call: TRBJ2-1
v_call: TRBV2
d_call: TRBD1
clone_size: NA

cdr3_nt: TGTGCCAGTAGTACCAGGGAATACGAGCAGTACTTC
cdr3_aa: CASSTREYEQYF
j_call: TRBJ2-7
v_call: TRBV19
d_call: NA
clone_size: NA

cdr3_nt: TGTGCCAGCAGCCCGCCGGGACACGGCTACGAGCAGTACTTC
cdr3_aa: CASSPPGHGYEQYF
j_call: TRBJ2-7
v_call: TRBV27
d_call: NA
clone_size: once

cdr3_nt: TGCGCCAGCAGCTTGTATGGGGGGACCTACAATGAGCAGTTCTTC
cdr3_aa: CASSLYGGTYNEQFF
j_call: TRBJ2-1
v_call: TRBV5-1
d_call: NA
clone_size: NA

cdr3_nt: TGTGCCAGCACGGGAGGGGCCAACGTCCTGACTTTC
cdr3_aa: CASTGGANVLTF
j_call: TRBJ2-6
v_call: TRBV27
d_call: NA
clone_size: NA

cdr3_nt: TGTGCCAGCAGTTACCGACAGGAAAACACTGAAGCTTTCTTT
cdr3_aa: CASSYRQENTEAFF
j_call: TRBJ1-1
v_call: TRBV6-5
d_call: NA
clone_size: NA